This T cell receptor beta chain was captured in a study of cytomegalovirus exposure and HLA in healthy donors. Background on the study: HLA-typed donors were the source of roughly 80 million unique TCRs held in an early data release.

The CDR3 sequence is 13 residues long. Germline CDR1 SGHAT, CDR2 FQNNGV. Between the trimmed V and J ends, which lost 7 bases and 2 bases, there was a span of 12 bases. Notes on this clone: The antigen remains undetermined.

Findings and limits, study-wide: Accurate HLA-A and HLA-B prediction from TCR beta sequences was reported for most subjects. Most TCR beta V segments were productive about 90% or about 30% of the time in an earlier analysis.

With 60 Vbeta and 13 Jbeta primers, the PCR was carried out. Profiled with immunoSEQ multiplex PCR; TCRdb holds only in-frame clones, not every one. Here the sample spans around 200,000 clones, roughly 84% being singletons. The chain recombines TRBV11-2 with TRBJ2-7; the D is unclear. The material sequenced was PBMCs. The clonotype comes from a girl aged 2 to 9 in good health and CMV-seropositive. CDR3 sequence (DNA): TGTGCCAGCACCAGTTACCGCACCTACGAGCAGTACTTC. Its translation: CASTSYRTYEQYF.